This T cell receptor beta chain was sequenced in a study of shared clonotypes between healthy human individuals (dated by TCRdb to 2020 to 2022). As for the study more broadly: The cohort comprised two women and a few men aged 18 to 49 years. For each donor, three plates each were used for CD4 naive and CD4 memory, two plates were used for CD8 naive, and one plate was used for CD8 memory. To estimate repertoire size and how much clonotype sharing occurs between individuals, the study deeply sequenced the blood TCR repertoires of about 5 healthy adults. To increase sequencing depth and limit assay-specific biases, different laboratories used diverse techniques to prepare libraries and sequence TCR repertoires. Each donor's leukapheresis produced roughly between about 0.8 and 10 billion PBMCs.

TCR CDR3 regions were amplified from genomic DNA by multiplex PCR using the deep immunoSEQ assay. Genomic DNA extracted from each cell subset was distributed evenly over all wells of several immunoSEQ 96-well plates, and each plate served as one replicate. Each replicate PCR for sorted subsets received about 0.2 ug genomic DNA, equal to tens of thousands of T cell genomes. Purified libraries were quantified with a Qubit 3.0 fluorometer, sized on a Bioanalyzer 2100, and re-quantified with the KAPA Library Quantification kit. A separate single-read 150-cycle Illumina NextSeq 550 flow cell was used to sequence each immunoSEQ 96-well plate. In the authors' own workflow: Because only junctional sequences without quality scores were contained in the immunoSEQ output, filtering matching that applied to full-length reads could not be performed. Sequences were annotated with PyIR, a Python wrapper for IgBLAST v1.9, using IMGT germline references to assign V/J genes and CDR3. Any read was removed if the V/J assignment was weak (E-value above 1e-6), the CDR3 was missing, or the read contained stop codons, out-of-frame junctions, or ambiguous translated residues. V3J clonotypes were defined as sequences sharing an identical inferred V gene, J gene, and CDR3 amino acid sequence. Percentage overlap between repertoires was calculated by dividing the number of shared unique clonotypes by the size of the smaller repertoire. Richness of each repertoire was evaluated using RTK rarefaction, the Chao1 estimator, and Recon v2.1 estimates of unobserved clonotypes. Generation probabilities for all TCRbeta clonotypes obtained by the gDNA method from four donors were computed using OLGA. The clones in this table, taken by TCRdb from immuneACCESS, are in-frame only. Not every clone is retained; where verified, under half of the shortfall comes from an unresolved V gene, and the cause of the rest is unknown. The V and J calls and clone size were taken over from that table, and D and trimming were inferred from the DNA. Present in this sample are 2,100,000 or so clones, under 97% of which were seen just once. The top ten constitute roughly 0.13% of the sample.

With regard to this clone: Its cognate antigen has yet to be identified. Nothing much larger sits one base from this clone, and base qualities are not available. The sample carries other DNA sequences with the same CDR3.

Healthy HIV-negative adults with no recently reported acute infections or vaccinations were included as donors. All donors were Caucasian adults living in Nashville, Tennessee, USA. CD4+ T cells were enriched through magnetic negative selection, after which naive cells were positively selected on CD45RA and the remaining negative fraction served as the memory subset. After blood collection by leukapheresis, PBMCs were isolated using Ficoll-Histopaque density gradient centrifugation and then cryopreserved in the vapor phase of liquid nitrogen. Analytical flow cytometry was used to check the purity and quantity of every magnetically sorted T cell population. Each sorted fraction had its genomic DNA isolated and then quantified by UV absorbance on a Nanodrop 2000c. Overall study results and their limits: Compared with non-shared clonotypes, clonotypes shared by all four sorted-subset donors had higher generation probabilities. Even with the large sequencing depth, rarefaction of the sorted-subset datasets indicated that sequencing was incomplete. Larger estimated clonotype richness was generally found for naive subsets than for memory subsets. Across a handful of donors, 4.5% to 6.5% of naive CD4, roughly 3.5% of naive CD8, about 2% of memory CD4, and under 0.45% of memory CD8 clonotypes were shared. Pairwise subsampling led to the expectation that sequencing depth would affect the degree of clonotype sharing among donors. Because the study included only a small number of donors, the genetic and exposure-history diversity represented was limited. Sampling was restricted to blood, and TCR repertoires in tissues likely differ from the TCR repertoires found in blood.

The CDR3 starts with the cysteine, ends with the phenylalanine, and has 14 residues. Of the read, only the CDR3 DNA is kept; its 42 bases are in frame from base 1. Clipping removes 2 bases from V and 4 bases from J, with 4 as the unmatched junction base count. Sequences SGHTA (CDR1) and FQGNSA (CDR2) are obtained from the germline V gene. Sequencing was performed on naive CD4+ T cells sorted from blood. The cell subset or site label here, explained by the study, means: CD45RA+ positively selected. The clonotype originates from a man aged 18 to 30 in good health. The rearranged segments are TRBV7-2 and TRBJ2-7, and 8 junctional nucleotides match TRBD2. Here is the DNA: TGTGCCAGCAGCTTAAGCGGGGGACCTTACGAGCAGTACTTC. The translation is CASSLSGGPYEQYF.